The present entry profiles one TCR beta chain with its context. What it recognizes is unknown. Germline V CDR1 and CDR2: MDHEN, SYDVKM. The CDR3 sequence is 16 residues long. Following a re-call of the 5' RACE reads, TCRdb has one entry per CDR3 protein and lacks DNA. Its listing shows 550,000 to 600,000 distinct CDR3 sequences. The data were taken from a study of T cells expressing NK-cell markers. Study-wide results and limits: Specificity for HCMV among expanded NKG2C+ T cell clones was not established.

The clonotype was recovered from a man between 18 and 29 years old in good health. The chain uses TRBV28 and TRBJ2-1; without DNA, the TCRdb call of TRBD2 cannot be checked. Sequenced input: blood T cells: a sorted CD56 or NKG2C T cell subset, CD4+ or CD8+ T cells, or bulk PBMC T cells (not recorded which). CDR3 region: CASSRGLAGPYNEQFF.